Listed below are T cell receptor beta chains from one sample, sequenced in a study of Graves' ophthalmopathy and Graves' hyperthyroidism. Via MiXCR, TCRdb re-called the multiplex PCR reads, giving one row per CDR3 protein. The table lists over a million distinct CDR3 sequences, about 40% of them singletons. The sample consisted of peripheral blood or thyroid tissue (not recorded which). These receptors were obtained from an adult man with Graves' hyperthyroidism. CDR3s include the opening cysteine and the closing phenylalanine or tryptophan. The D gene is left open where the match is weak. The size entry is marked missing in some rows and otherwise reads once, few, many or a size class.

V gene,D gene,clone size,J gene,CDR3 length,CDR3 protein,CDR3 DNA
TRBV19,TRBD2,once,TRBJ2-3,17,CASSPTSGGTSTDTQYF,TGTGCCAGTAGTCCCACTAGCGGGGGGACTAGCACAGATACGCAGTATTTT
TRBV29-1,.,many,TRBJ1-1,11,CSVGTKLHGPF,TGCAGCGTCGGGACCAAATTACACGGCCCATTT
TRBV19,TRBD1,many,TRBJ1-1,15,CASSDRQGVNTEAFF,TGTGCCAGTAGTGACCGACAGGGCGTGAACACTGAAGCTTTCTTT
TRBV27,TRBD1,.,TRBJ1-1,15,CASRTQGRQNTEAFF,TGTGCCAGCAGGACACAGGGGAGACAGAACACTGAAGCTTTCTTT
TRBV5-1,TRBD1,many,TRBJ1-1,15,CASSVQGLGNTEAFF,TGCGCCAGCAGCGTACAGGGGTTGGGAAACACTGAAGCTTTCTTT
TRBV7-8,TRBD1,many,TRBJ1-2,15,CASSLGGQSSYGYTF,TGTGCCAGCAGCTTAGGGGGACAGAGCTCCTATGGCTACACCTTC
TRBV7-9,TRBD1,.,TRBJ1-4,16,CASSLGQGATNEELFF,TGTGCCAGCAGCCTCGGACAGGGTGCAACTAATGAAGAACTGTTTTTT
TRBV7-2,TRBD1,many,TRBJ2-7,15,CASSYRTGGDYEQYF,TGTGCCAGCAGCTATCGGACAGGGGGCGACTACGAGCAGTACTTC
TRBV20-1,.,.,TRBJ1-2,15,CSARPRRGGNYGYTF,TGCAGTGCTAGACCCCGGCGCGGGGGTAACTATGGCTACACCTTC
TRBV25-1,.,many,TRBJ1-2,15,CASSEPGLRLDGYTF,TGTGCCAGCAGTGAACCGGGACTACGCTTGGATGGCTACACCTTC
TRBV20-1,.,few,TRBJ1-5,13,CSARVGSEQPQHF,TGCAGTGCTAGAGTAGGCAGCGAACAGCCCCAGCATTTT
TRBV15,.,.,TRBJ2-2,15,CATSRGRTITGELFF,TGTGCCACCAGCAGGGGGAGAACGATCACCGGGGAGCTGTTTTTT
TRBV7-9,TRBD1,.,TRBJ1-6,15,CASSLGDRRFTPLHF,TGTGCCAGCAGCTTAGGGGACAGACGATTCACGCCCCTCCACTTT
TRBV5-6,.,many,TRBJ2-7,14,CASSFSAGAHEQYF,TGTGCCAGCAGCTTCAGTGCGGGCGCTCACGAGCAGTACTTC
TRBV5-5,.,once,TRBJ2-5,14,CVSSLTKSGETQYF,TGTGTCAGCAGCCTAACAAAGAGTGGAGAGACCCAGTACTTC
TRBV18,.,once,TRBJ2-5,10,CASFHETQYF,TGTGCCAGCTTCCACGAGACCCAGTACTTC
TRBV2,.,.,TRBJ2-7,13,CASRQQVAYEQYF,TGTGCCAGCCGACAACAGGTTGCCTACGAGCAGTACTTC
TRBV14,.,many,TRBJ1-4,12,CASSRTREKLFF,TGTGCCAGCAGTCGGACGCGAGAAAAACTGTTTTTT
TRBV29-1,.,.,TRBJ2-7,12,CSLLGGSYEQYF,TGCAGCTTGCTCGGAGGCTCCTACGAGCAGTACTTC
TRBV15,TRBD1,once,TRBJ2-5,17,CATSSVEGTGAQETQYF,TGTGCCACCAGCAGCGTTGAGGGGACAGGGGCCCAAGAGACCCAGTACTTC
TRBV7-2,.,many,TRBJ2-2,12,CASRMGSGELFF,TGTGCCAGCAGAATGGGGTCCGGGGAGCTGTTTTTT
TRBV29-1,.,.,TRBJ1-3,13,CTARSYSGNTIYF,TGCACCGCCAGGAGTTACTCTGGAAACACCATATATTTT
TRBV7-3,.,many,TRBJ2-5,13,CASRFRHQETQYF,TGTGCCAGCAGATTTCGCCACCAAGAGACCCAGTACTTC
TRBV27,.,few,TRBJ2-5,12,CASSQITGFQYF,TGTGCCAGCAGTCAGATCACAGGGTTCCAGTACTTC
TRBV29-1,.,.,TRBJ2-5,15,CSVDGGLGGRETQYF,TGCAGCGTTGATGGCGGGTTAGGGGGGCGGGAGACCCAGTACTTC
TRBV7-2,.,.,TRBJ1-1,13,CASHLNLGTEAFF,TGTGCCAGCCATCTTAATCTGGGAACTGAAGCTTTCTTT
TRBV14,.,many,TRBJ2-5,15,CASKPGNALLETQYF,TGTGCCAGCAAGCCAGGAAACGCCCTTCTGGAGACCCAGTACTTC
TRBV19,.,many,TRBJ2-7,13,CASSINLHGEQYF,TGTGCCAGTAGTATAAACCTACACGGTGAGCAGTACTTC
TRBV12-3/TRBV12-4,.,many,TRBJ1-2,14,CASSLTGRYYGYTF,TGTGCCAGCAGCTTAACAGGGCGCTACTATGGCTACACCTTC
TRBV7-2,.,.,TRBJ1-5,13,CASSPREGQPQHF,TGCGCCAGCAGCCCGAGGGAGGGGCAGCCCCAGCATTTT
TRBV7-9,TRBD2,many,TRBJ2-5,14,CASSLAGSQETQYF,TGTGCCAGCAGTTTAGCGGGCAGCCAAGAGACCCAGTACTTC
TRBV6-5,.,few,TRBJ2-7,14,CASSYSAPAYEQYF,TGTGCCAGCAGTTACTCGGCCCCAGCCTACGAGCAGTACTTC
TRBV7-2,TRBD1,few,TRBJ2-5,14,CASSAQGAGETQYF,TGTGCCAGCAGCGCTCAGGGGGCAGGGGAGACCCAGTACTTC
TRBV7-2,.,few,TRBJ2-7,16,CASSLGIRDTSYEQYF,TGTGCCAGCAGCTTAGGGATTCGGGACACATCCTACGAGCAGTACTTC
TRBV7-9,TRBD1,few,TRBJ1-1,16,CASSSRDRGRNTEAFF,TGTGCCAGCAGCTCTCGGGACAGGGGGCGGAACACTGAAGCTTTCTTT
TRBV6-5,.,many,TRBJ1-5,14,CASRHGGAGQPQHF,TGTGCCAGCAGGCACGGGGGCGCGGGGCAGCCCCAGCATTTT
TRBV10-3,TRBD2,many,TRBJ2-7,13,CAIGTSGSYEQYF,TGTGCCATAGGGACTAGCGGGAGTTACGAGCAGTACTTC
TRBV29-1,TRBD2,many,TRBJ2-2,18,CSALRAPRQVGGTGELFF,TGCAGCGCACTCCGTGCGCCCCGGCAGGTGGGGGGGACCGGGGAGCTGTTTTTT
TRBV10-3,.,few,TRBJ2-7,14,CASSEGGNSYEQYF,TGTGCCAGCAGTGAAGGCGGCAACTCCTACGAGCAGTACTTC
TRBV5-1,.,once,TRBJ2-2,8,CASSLSAF,TGTGCCAGCAGCCTATCTGCGTTT
TRBV7-9,TRBD2,.,TRBJ2-7,15,CASSFPSGNAYEQYF,TGTGCCAGCAGCTTTCCTAGCGGGAATGCCTACGAGCAGTACTTC
TRBV27,TRBD1,.,TRBJ1-5,12,CAAGQGGQPQHF,TGTGCCGCGGGACAGGGCGGCCAGCCCCAGCATTTT
TRBV24-1,.,.,TRBJ1-5,14,CATSWGREGQPQHF,TGTGCCACCTCATGGGGCAGGGAGGGCCAGCCCCAGCATTTT
TRBV6-2/TRBV6-3,.,.,TRBJ1-5,13,CASSYKGDQPQHF,TGTGCCAGCAGTTATAAAGGAGATCAGCCCCAGCATTTT
TRBV5-1,.,many,TRBJ2-2,15,CASSDQGANTGELFF,TGCGCCAGCAGCGACCAGGGTGCGAACACCGGGGAGCTGTTTTTT
TRBV7-3,.,many,TRBJ1-1,16,CASSLEAPSVGTEAFF,TGTGCCAGCAGCTTAGAAGCTCCCTCGGTTGGCACTGAAGCTTTCTTT